This T cell receptor beta chain was sequenced during a study of blood T cells in healthy people across ages. Germline V gives CDR1 SGHVS, CDR2 FQNEAQ. Losses at the gene ends were 1 base for V and 5 bases for J; bases not matched to a gene: 15. The CDR3 has 19 amino acids. There are a few counts of this clonotype. Using a J-beta primer mix together with a sample-barcoded 5' primer, a second PCR was run for about 7 to 12 cycles. In TCRdb, the 5' RACE reads were re-called with MiXCR into one record per CDR3 protein. The data hold around 1.5 million distinct CDR3 sequences, with about 35% observed a single time.

Sequenced: blood. This receptor was obtained from a woman aged 25 to 39 in good health. J is TRBJ2-5 and V is TRBV7-8; 11 bases align to TRBD2. In DNA, the CDR3 is TGTGCCAGCAGCTTAGAACTAGCGGGGGCTCTCGGGTTATGGGAGACCCAGTACTTC. Its translation: CASSLELAGALGLWETQYF.